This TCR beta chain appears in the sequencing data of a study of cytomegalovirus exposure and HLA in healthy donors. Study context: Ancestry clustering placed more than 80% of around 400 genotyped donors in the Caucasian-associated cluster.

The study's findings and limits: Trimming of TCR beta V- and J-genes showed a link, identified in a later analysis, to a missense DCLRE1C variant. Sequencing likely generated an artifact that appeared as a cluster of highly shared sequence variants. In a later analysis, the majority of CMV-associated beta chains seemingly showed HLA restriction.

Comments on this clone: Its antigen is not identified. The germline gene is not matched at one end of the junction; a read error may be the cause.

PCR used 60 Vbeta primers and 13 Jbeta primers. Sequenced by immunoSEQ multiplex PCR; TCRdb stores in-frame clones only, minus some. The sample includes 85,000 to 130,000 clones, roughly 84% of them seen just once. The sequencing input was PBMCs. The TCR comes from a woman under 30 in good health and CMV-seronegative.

CDR3 amino acids: CSSSPPVGELFF. The CDR3 DNA is TGTTCCAGCAGCCCCCCAGTAGGGGAGCTGTTTTTT. The V and J genes are TRBV7-9 and TRBJ2-2, with D unclear. Germline V gives CDR1 SEHNR, CDR2 FQNEAQ (reference sequence). The CDR3 contains 12 residues.